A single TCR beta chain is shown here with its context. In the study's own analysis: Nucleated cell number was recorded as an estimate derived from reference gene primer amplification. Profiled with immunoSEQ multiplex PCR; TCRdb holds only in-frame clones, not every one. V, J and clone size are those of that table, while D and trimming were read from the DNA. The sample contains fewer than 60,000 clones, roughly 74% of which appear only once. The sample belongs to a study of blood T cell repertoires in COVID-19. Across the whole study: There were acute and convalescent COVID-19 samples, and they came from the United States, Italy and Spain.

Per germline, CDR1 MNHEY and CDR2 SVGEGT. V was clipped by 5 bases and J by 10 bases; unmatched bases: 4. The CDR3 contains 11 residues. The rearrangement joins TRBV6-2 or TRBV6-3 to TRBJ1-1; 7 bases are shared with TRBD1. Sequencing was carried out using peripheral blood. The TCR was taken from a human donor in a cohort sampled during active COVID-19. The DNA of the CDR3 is TGTGCCAGCAGTCAGAAGGGGGCAGCTTTCTTT. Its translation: CASSQKGAAFF.